These 5 T cell receptor beta chains share one sample of origin, sequenced in a study of molecular identifiers for immune sequencing clone quantification. TCRdb called the PCR reads again in MiXCR, with one record for every CDR3 protein. Among 400,000 to 600,000 distinct CDR3 sequences listed, roughly 24% were seen once. Source material: naive CD8+ T cells from blood, with Jurkat cell RNA spiked in. Subset reported: FACS-sorted CD8+CD4-CCR7+CD45RA+ naive T cells. These receptors came from a human donor in good health. Some libraries in this study had Jurkat cell RNA spiked in.

This clonotype was detected ten times or more. The V call is TRBV2, the J call TRBJ2-3; tentative D call: TRBD1 (5 bases). The CDR3 consists of 15 residues. Germline V gene sequence: CDR1 SNHLY, CDR2 FYNNEI. V lost 0 bases to trimming and J lost 8 bases, with 15 bases between them. The CDR3 sequence: CASSEALGAAATQYF. The CDR3 coding sequence is TGTGCCAGCAGTGAAGCCTTAGGGGCAGCTGCTACGCAGTATTTT.

The rearrangement uses TRBV4-1 and TRBJ2-7; D is unclear. The germline gives CDR1 MGHRA, CDR2 YSYEKL. The CDR3 runs to 16 residues. The ends were cut back, 4 bases at V and 0 bases at J, with 16 bases in the middle. The DNA of the CDR3 is TGCGCCAGCAGCCCCGCCCCCTCTGCGATCTCCTACGAGCAGTACTTC. It specifies CASSPAPSAISYEQYF.

This sequence joins TRBV11-2 and TRBJ2-7; TRBD1 matches at 7 bases. The germline V gene has CDR1 SGHAT and CDR2 FQNNGV. This CDR3 has 15 residues. V was pared by 1 base and J by 6 bases, with 9 bases of the junction left unmatched. The DNA for the CDR3 is TGTGCCAGCAGCTTAGGTGTGGTAGGGGGCGGCGAGCAGTACTTC. Translation gives CASSLGVVGGGEQYF.

The rearrangement joins TRBV18 to TRBJ2-5; tentatively, D is TRBD1 (6 bases). The CDR3 runs to 16 residues. The V gene's germline CDR1 is KGHSH and CDR2 LQKENI. Trimming removed 5 bases from V and 1 base from J, with 17 bases in between. Written as DNA, the CDR3 is TGTGCCAGCTCAGCCACCTTCAACAGGGCCCAAGAGACCCAGTACTTC. Protein product: CASSATFNRAQETQYF.

In its sample, this clonotype was seen many times. This chain uses TRBV28 with TRBJ2-3, with D tentatively TRBD2 (6 bases). The CDR3 has 16 amino acids. Germline CDR1 is MDHEN and CDR2 is SYDVKM. Between the trimmed V and J ends, which lost 4 bases and 3 bases, there was a span of 17 bases. The CDR3 is CASSSSFGGRTDTQYF. CDR3 in DNA: TGTGCCAGCAGTTCCTCGTTCGGGGGTAGGACAGATACGCAGTATTTT.